These 24 T cell receptor beta chains were all obtained from the same sample, sequenced in a study of high-grade serous ovarian cancer treatment subgroups. Measured with immunoSEQ multiplex PCR; TCRdb has only the in-frame clones, and not every one. The data show approximately 30,000 clones, with around 84% seen just once and 2% to 2.5% held by the top ten. Tumor samples were obtained before definitive surgery or chemotherapy. Input material: tumor tissue. These receptors all come from a human donor with high-grade serous ovarian cancer.

The rearrangement links TRBV6-5 to TRBJ1-6; the D is unclear. The CDR3 sequence is 14 residues long. Trimming pared 2 bases from V and 10 bases from J, leaving 12 bases between. Germline V CDR1 and CDR2: MNHEY, SVGAGI. The chain's CDR3 is CASSYLSMGSPLHF. CDR3 in DNA: TGTGCCAGCAGTTACCTAAGTATGGGGTCACCCCTCCACTTT.

The V and J genes are TRBV9 and TRBJ2-3; possible D gene TRBD2, 6 bases. Germline CDR1 reads SGDLS; CDR2 reads YYNGEE. Trimming left V 2 bases short and J 11 bases short, with 15 bases between. The CDR3 totals 13 residues. CDR3 sequence reads: CASSVSEGRLQYF. The DNA for the CDR3 is TGTGCCAGCAGCGTCTCCGAGGGGAGGTTGCAGTATTTT.

This clone was recorded once. The chain employs TRBV6-4 and TRBJ2-5, with D hard to call. Trimming pared 10 bases from V and 0 bases from J, leaving 0 bases between. The germline V gene encodes CDR1 MRHNA and CDR2 SNTAGT. The CDR3 is 9 residues long. CDR3 nucleotides: TGTGCCAACCAAGAGACCCAGTACTTC. It yields the protein CANQETQYF.

This clone was observed a handful of times. The chain employs TRBV7-9 and TRBJ2-7, with D perhaps matching TRBD2 (6 bases). CDR1 is SEHNR, CDR2 FQNEAQ, per germline (reference sequence). Trimming removed 1 base from V and 6 bases from J, with 13 bases in between. The length of the CDR3 is 14 residues. The CDR3 is CASSLVAAGVEQYF. CDR3 sequence (DNA): TGTGCCAGCAGCTTAGTAGCAGCGGGTGTCGAGCAGTACTTC.

This clone was picked up a small number of times. J is TRBJ2-2 and V is TRBV19, with D hard to call. This CDR3 is built from 13 residues. The V gene lost 4 bases and the J gene lost 4 bases, with 7 bases spanning the gap. Germline V gives CDR1 LNHDA, CDR2 SQIVND (reference sequence). The CDR3 sequence is CASSTQRTGELFF. CDR3 bases: TGTGCCAGTAGTACCCAGCGCACCGGGGAGCTGTTTTTT.

This chain joins TRBV6-1 and TRBJ1-6; TRBD1 might be the D (5 bases). The CDR3 runs to 17 residues. Per the germline V gene, CDR1 is MNHNS and CDR2 is SASEGT. Trimming pared 0 bases from V and 8 bases from J, leaving 17 bases between. The CDR3 reads CASSEARPRATDSPLHF. The CDR3 DNA is TGTGCCAGCAGTGAAGCGCGCCCCAGGGCGACGGATTCACCCCTCCACTTT.

In the case of this clone: In the same sample, other DNA sequences code for this CDR3. The CDR3 DNA reads TGTGCCAGCAGTTACTCTAGGACAGGGGGGGGCTATGGCTACACCTTC. Its protein is CASSYSRTGGGYGYTF. V usage is TRBV6-5 and J usage is TRBJ1-2; 10 nucleotides line up with TRBD1. Germline CDR1 and CDR2: MNHEY and SVGAGI. With 0 bases clipped from V and 4 bases from J, the junction kept 5 bases outside the gene matches. CDR3 length: 16 residues.

V usage is TRBV29-1 and J usage is TRBJ1-2; D is undetermined. This CDR3 has 10 amino acids. Germline lookup yields CDR1 SQVTM and CDR2 ANQGSEA. V shed 5 bases and J shed 5 bases, with 6 bases lying between them. CDR3 DNA: TGCAGCGTTCGGGATTATGGCTACACCTTC. This encodes CSVRDYGYTF.

This clone came up a few times. The genes are TRBV2 and TRBJ1-1; D not certain. Per germline, CDR1 SNHLY and CDR2 FYNNEI. The CDR3 is 12 residues long. Between the trimmed V and J ends, which lost 6 bases and 1 base, there was a span of 6 bases. CDR3 DNA: TGTGCCAGCAGCGGCGGGAACACTGAAGCTTTCTTT. It encodes CASSGGNTEAFF.

The count of this clone is one. The CDR3 nucleotides read TGTGCCAGCAGTTATCTAGGCGGAGACACTACCGGGGAGCTGTTTTTT. Translation gives CASSYLGGDTTGELFF. V and J are TRBV7-3 and TRBJ2-2; D call uncertain. V lost 6 bases, J lost 5 bases, and 19 bases lay in between. The CDR3 sequence is 16 residues long. From germline, CDR1 is SGHTA and CDR2 FQGTGA.

V gene TRBV9 combines with J gene TRBJ2-1; TRBD2 aligns across 14 bases. With V trimmed by 3 bases and J by 8 bases, 7 bases remained unmatched. This CDR3 is built from 16 residues. Per germline, CDR1 SGDLS and CDR2 YYNGEE. The CDR3 loop reads CASSEGTSGRVHEQFF. The DNA for the CDR3 is TGTGCCAGCAGCGAGGGGACTAGCGGGAGAGTGCATGAGCAGTTCTTC.

V and J are TRBV9 and TRBJ1-4; 7 bases are a match to TRBD1. The trim removed 5 bases at V and 5 bases at J, leaving 12 bases unmatched. CDR1 and CDR2 from the germline V gene are SGDLS and YYNGEE. The CDR3 has 16 residues. CDR3 sequence reads: CASSTGTDTFNEKLFF. CDR3 DNA: TGTGCCAGCAGTACCGGGACAGATACCTTCAATGAAAAACTGTTTTTT.

The chain employs TRBV7-9 and TRBJ2-1; the D is unclear. V lost 4 bases to trimming and J lost 11 bases, with 12 bases between them. This CDR3 spans 12 amino acids. Per the germline V gene, CDR1 is SEHNR and CDR2 is FQNEAQ (reference sequence). The CDR3 coding sequence is TGTGCCAGCAGCTCCGAATACCAAAAGCAGTTCTTC. Protein product: CASSSEYQKQFF.

The genes are TRBV30 and TRBJ1-2; D might be TRBD1 (6 bases). CDR3 length: 14 residues. V lost 3 bases, J lost 8 bases, and 19 bases lay in between. Germline lookup yields CDR1 GTSNPN and CDR2 SVGIG (reference sequence). CDR3: CAWSSKRGAPGYTF. CDR3 coding DNA: TGTGCCTGGAGCTCCAAACGGGGGGCGCCGGGCTACACCTTC.

The chain combines TRBV6-1 with TRBJ2-3; maybe TRBD2 (5 bases). Trimming shortened V by 1 base and J by 1 base, and 12 bases separated the two germline ends. Germline values: CDR1 MNHNS, CDR2 SASEGT. The CDR3 sequence is 16 residues long. CDR3 nucleotides: TGTGCCAGCAGTGAAGGAGGGCTAGGCGGCACAGATACGCAGTATTTT. Its protein is CASSEGGLGGTDTQYF.

In its sample, this clone was seen a few times. J is TRBJ1-5 and V is TRBV27; 7 positions match TRBD1. Germline V gives CDR1 MNHEY, CDR2 SMNVEV (reference sequence). CDR3 size: 16 residues. Trimming at V came to 8 bases and at J to 6 bases, leaving 16 bases not matched to a gene. The CDR3 region is CASRPGGRGGRQPQHF. CDR3 DNA: TGTGCCAGCCGACCAGGGGGTCGAGGGGGGCGTCAGCCCCAGCATTTT.

The V call is TRBV5-1, the J call TRBJ2-3; possibly TRBD1 for D (5 bases). V was clipped by 4 bases and J by 6 bases, with 15 bases between them. The length of the CDR3 is 14 residues. From germline, CDR1 is SGHRS and CDR2 YFSETQ. The CDR3 spells CASSKASGKDTQYF. The CDR3 bases are TGCGCCAGCAGCAAGGCCTCAGGGAAGGATACGCAGTATTTT.

The genes are TRBV5-1 and TRBJ2-1, with 14 bases fitting TRBD2. Germline values: CDR1 SGHRS, CDR2 YFSETQ. CDR3 size: 19 residues. J gave up 9 bases and V 0 bases, and 14 bases lay outside the gene matches. CDR3 bases: TGCGCCAGCAGCTTGGGAAACCCGGGACTAGCGGGGGAGGGGCTTGAGCAGTTCTTC. Translating it yields CASSLGNPGLAGEGLEQFF.

This clone was found once. The gene calls are TRBV7-9 and TRBJ2-1; 7 bases map to TRBD1. The germline CDR1 and CDR2 sequences are SEHNR and FQNEAQ (reference sequence). The junction had 8 bases not matched to a gene; V was cut back by 2 bases and J by 4 bases. This CDR3 region has 16 residues. This CDR3 is CASSLTGQPSYNEQFF. The CDR3 coding sequence is TGTGCCAGCAGCTTAACGGGACAGCCCTCTTACAATGAGCAGTTCTTC.

The chain couples TRBV5-6 to TRBJ2-3; D is uncertain. CDR1 SGHDT and CDR2 YYEEEE come from the germline V gene. This CDR3 has 15 amino acids. Trimming took off 4 bases at V and 0 bases at J, with 12 bases between the two ends. The DNA of the CDR3 is TGTGCCAGCAGCCAGTTGAGCGACAGCACAGATACGCAGTATTTT. This encodes CASSQLSDSTDTQYF.

V and J are TRBV6-6 and TRBJ2-1; perhaps TRBD1 as D (6 bases). This CDR3 is 13 amino acids long. V was clipped by 6 bases and J by 5 bases, with 11 bases between them. Germline loops: CDR1 MNHNY, CDR2 SVGAGI (reference sequence). In nucleotides, the CDR3 is TGTGCCAGCAGCGACGGACAGAACAATGAGCAGTTCTTC. Residues: CASSDGQNNEQFF.

The chain joins TRBV5-1 to TRBJ2-3; D remains ambiguous. V lost 3 bases, J lost 2 bases, and 10 bases lay in between. This CDR3 spans 14 amino acids. CDR1 and CDR2 from the germline V gene are SGHRS and YFSETQ. CDR3: CASSSPTHTDTQYF. CDR3 in DNA: TGCGCCAGCAGCTCCCCAACCCACACAGATACGCAGTATTTT.

The V call is TRBV6-6, the J call TRBJ1-4, with 8 bases identical to TRBD1. The CDR3 loop spans 14 amino acids. Germline loops: CDR1 MNHNY, CDR2 SVGAGI (reference sequence). V dropped 8 bases and J dropped 3; count of bases not matched to a gene: 5. The CDR3 loop is CASRGQVPNEKLFF. CDR3 nucleotide sequence: TGTGCCAGCCGGGGACAGGTGCCTAATGAAAAACTGTTTTTT.

The V gene is TRBV7-6, the J gene TRBJ2-6; 7 nucleotides match TRBD2. The CDR3 covers 19 residues. Germline trimming cut 5 bases from V and 1 base from J; bases unmatched to any gene: 14. Germline CDR1 is SGHVS and CDR2 is FNYEAQ. The CDR3, as DNA: TGTGCCAGCAGCCACCGGGGAGAGCGGGAAGGTTCTGGGGCCAACGTCCTGACTTTC. This gives the protein CASSHRGEREGSGANVLTF.